This TCR beta chain was found in a study of T cells in Graves' hyperthyroidism and ophthalmopathy. Study results and caveats: Stable hyperthyroidism was separated from ophthalmopathy by a model based on 13 V-J features. Most expanded thyroid clonotypes above 0.001 also appeared in blood.

In germline, CDR1 is GTSNPN, CDR2 SVGIG (reference sequence). Trimming took 0 bases from V and 1 from J, leaving 6 bases between them. The CDR3 loop spans 13 amino acids. The cohort's ophthalmopathy patients, a group with duration under 3 months, had a Clinical Activity Score of at least 3 and a NOSPECS grade of at least 4. It was less than 13 ml of fresh peripheral blood that supplied the PBMCs. Amplification yielded TCR beta CDR3 regions, with RNA transcripts as the source. TCR CDR3 regions were first amplified by RT-PCR with HTBI primers. MiXCR was run by TCRdb on the multiplex PCR reads, yielding one entry per CDR3 protein. The sample yields over 250,000 distinct CDR3 sequences, roughly 22% seen once. This clonotype showed up many times. Its specificity is unknown.

The chain has TRBV30 and TRBJ1-1; D gene ambiguous. This TCR was sampled from a man in his thirties or forties with Graves' ophthalmopathy. Input material: blood. Written as DNA, the CDR3 is TGTGCCTGGAGTGTAGCGGGGAACACTGAAGCTTTCTTT. Its translation: CAWSVAGNTEAFF.